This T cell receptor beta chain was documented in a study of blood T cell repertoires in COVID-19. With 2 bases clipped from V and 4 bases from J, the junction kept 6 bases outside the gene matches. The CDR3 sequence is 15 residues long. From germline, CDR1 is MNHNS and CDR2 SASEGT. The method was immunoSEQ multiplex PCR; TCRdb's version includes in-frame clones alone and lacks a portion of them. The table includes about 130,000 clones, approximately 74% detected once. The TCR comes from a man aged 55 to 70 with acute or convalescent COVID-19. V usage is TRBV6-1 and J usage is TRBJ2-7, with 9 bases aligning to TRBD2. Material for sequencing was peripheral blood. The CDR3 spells CASSEFSGSVYEQYF. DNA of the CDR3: TGTGCCAGCAGTGAATTTAGCGGGAGTGTGTACGAGCAGTACTTC.